Listed below are T cell receptor beta chains from one sample, sequenced in a study of blood T cells in healthy people across ages. TCRdb itself ran the 5' RACE reads through MiXCR, one entry per CDR3 protein. There are fewer than 1 million distinct CDR3 sequences in the sample; about 42% occur only once, and about 19% lies in the top ten. The sequenced sample was blood. These receptor sequences come from a man between 60 and 75 years old in good health. Both conserved end residues are part of each CDR3. Fields, in order: J gene, V gene, D gene, clone size, CDR3 protein, CDR3 DNA. The D gene is left open where the match is weak. Part of the rows lack a size; the others show once, few, many or a class for expanded clones.

TRBJ2-1,TRBV5-1,NA,NA,CASSVMTGNEQFF,TGCGCCAGCAGCGTGATGACGGGCAATGAGCAGTTCTTC
TRBJ2-5,TRBV28,NA,many,CASSPRLGQAGVTQYF,TGTGCCAGCAGCCCTCGGCTGGGGCAGGCCGGAGTGACCCAGTACTTC
TRBJ1-6,TRBV6-5,NA,few,CASKQTGINSPLHF,TGTGCCAGCAAGCAAACAGGGATTAATTCACCCCTCCACTTT
TRBJ2-1,TRBV27,NA,few,CASSHDRSSYNEQFF,TGTGCCAGCAGCCATGACAGGAGCTCCTACAATGAGCAGTTCTTC
TRBJ2-2,TRBV29-1,NA,NA,CSVATGTFTGELFF,TGCAGCGTTGCGACCGGGACTTTCACCGGGGAGCTGTTTTTT
TRBJ2-2,TRBV20-1,NA,NA,CSAQGGLNANTGELFF,TGCAGTGCCCAGGGGGGACTGAACGCGAACACCGGGGAGCTGTTTTTT
TRBJ2-5,TRBV30,NA,few,CAWSVGQEQETQYF,TGTGCCTGGAGTGTAGGGCAGGAGCAAGAGACCCAGTACTTC
TRBJ2-7,TRBV5-6,NA,few,CASNHRESSYEQYF,TGTGCCAGCAATCACAGGGAAAGCTCCTACGAGCAGTACTTC
TRBJ2-7,TRBV5-1,NA,few,CASSFQGTGTYEQYF,TGCGCCAGCAGCTTTCAGGGAACGGGAACCTACGAGCAGTACTTC
TRBJ2-2,TRBV7-3,NA,NA,CASSLLFPGELFF,TGTGCCAGCAGCTTACTATTCCCCGGGGAGCTGTTTTTT
TRBJ2-7,TRBV27,NA,NA,CASSPGAIYEQYF,TGTGCCAGCAGTCCCGGGGCGATTTACGAGCAGTACTTC
TRBJ2-1,TRBV7-2,NA,few,CASSLSLTDNEQFF,TGTGCCAGCAGCTTATCCCTGACAGACAATGAGCAGTTCTTC